A selection of T cell receptor beta chains follows, all from one sample in a study of vaccination and CD4 T cells after COVID-19. In TCRdb, the PCR reads were re-called with MiXCR into one record per CDR3 protein. The table includes about 14,000 distinct CDR3 sequences, over 50% detected once. No antigen is known for these receptors. The sample was CD4+ T cells from blood, cultured in vitro. Source of these receptors: a human donor who had recovered from COVID-19. Each CDR3 is given without its conserved first and last residue.

j_call,v_call,cdr3_aa
TRBJ1-1,TRBV6-1,ASRPFRDRRSNTEAF
TRBJ2-1,TRBV20-1,SARGGTGFNNEQF
TRBJ2-1,TRBV7-2,ASSLDRDIYWTIYNEQF
TRBJ2-3,TRBV7-2,ASSSQGAGASADTQY
TRBJ2-3,TRBV12-3/TRBV12-4,ASRSTDTQY
TRBJ2-2,TRBV19,ASSILGGNTGELF
TRBJ1-1,TRBV20-1,SARGGYNENTEAF
TRBJ2-7,TRBV7-9,ASSSRDRRAYEQY
TRBJ2-7,TRBV6-1,ASSERETYEQY
TRBJ2-5,TRBV20-1,SAGPSGLRETQY
TRBJ2-7,TRBV2,ASSPGLLSYEQY
TRBJ2-7,TRBV9,ASSVVDWAEQY
TRBJ2-1,TRBV6-2/TRBV6-3,ASSSGSSYNEQF
TRBJ2-5,TRBV2,ASSELSLGQVKTQY
TRBJ1-5,TRBV10-1,ASSGQGAPVQPQH
TRBJ1-5,TRBV19,ASSIYRQPQH
TRBJ1-2,TRBV12-3/TRBV12-4,AIKDARSYT
TRBJ2-7,TRBV10-3,AITREFLSYEQY
TRBJ2-2,TRBV20-1,SARLSPGELF
TRBJ2-3,TRBV5-1,ASEMEGTDTQY
TRBJ1-4,TRBV6-1,ASRDYRGHEKLF
TRBJ2-5,TRBV5-1,ASSAGASSQETQY
TRBJ2-5,TRBV5-5,ASSPFGGQGRMNLETQY
TRBJ2-5,TRBV7-3,ASSLSGIGVETQY
TRBJ2-1,TRBV20-1,SAQGGPYNEQF
TRBJ1-5,TRBV6-1,ASRDRTGDSNQPQH
TRBJ1-2,TRBV6-1,ASSGDRGYT
TRBJ2-5,TRBV12-3/TRBV12-4,ASSFGDNGKETQY
TRBJ1-2,TRBV7-9,ASSTTVDNYGYT
TRBJ2-7,TRBV28,ASRNAGDSYEQY
TRBJ1-4,TRBV7-9,ASSLQGIGEKLF
TRBJ2-5,TRBV25-1,ASSDDRAQETQY
TRBJ1-1,TRBV6-1,ASSSRSTAF
TRBJ2-1,TRBV7-2,ASSRGLAEYNEQF
TRBJ2-5,TRBV10-2,ASRQGFGETQY
TRBJ1-1,TRBV6-5,ASSYGQRNTEAF
TRBJ1-6,TRBV10-3,APGDSHIVDSPLH
TRBJ2-7,TRBV10-3,AISDPLVHSYEQY
TRBJ2-3,TRBV20-1,SARGVADTQY
TRBJ2-5,TRBV15,ATSGRDFQETQY
TRBJ2-7,TRBV28,ASSPSDRRYEQY
TRBJ2-4,TRBV6-1,ASSPGQNIQY
TRBJ1-4,TRBV18,ASSPPGNRGEKLF
TRBJ1-6,TRBV20-1,SAREENNSPLH
TRBJ1-2,TRBV20-1,SASYSTGGSRSGSSIGGYT
TRBJ2-1,TRBV7-2,ASSLEGLSYNEQF
TRBJ2-5,TRBV19,ASRETGKETQY
TRBJ2-3,TRBV29-1,STNGRAKDTQY
TRBJ2-1,TRBV10-3,AISESVGNYNEQF